The rows below give T cell receptor beta chains drawn from one sample of a study of T cells of healthy individuals. TCRdb used MiXCR to reprocess the 5' RACE reads, holding one entry per CDR3 protein. Of around 98,000 distinct CDR3 sequences in the sample, about 16% were seen once. The origin of the receptors is a human donor in good health. The conserved cysteine and the conserved F or W are not part of the CDR3 here. Fields, in order: V gene, J gene, D gene, clone size, CDR3 protein. D genes are given only for firm matches. Clone size is stated in some rows and not others, as once, few, many or a class when expanded.

>TRBV10-3|TRBJ2-1|TRBD1|.
AISLDRAFYNEQF
>TRBV3-1|TRBJ1-2|.|few
ASSQERGFGNYGYT
>TRBV11-2|TRBJ1-2|TRBD1|few
ASSANRGPAGKGYT
>TRBV5-1|TRBJ1-1|.|many
ASSSPGGDTEAF
>TRBV2|TRBJ2-5|TRBD1|many
ASSVGQKETQY
>TRBV20-1|TRBJ1-6|TRBD1|many
SARVQAGTGGLTNSPLH
>TRBV6-1|TRBJ2-3|.|.
ASSRFGDTGQY
>TRBV11-2|TRBJ2-3|TRBD2|few
ATGAGTDTQY
>TRBV28|TRBJ2-7|.|.
ASSRGRGQY
>TRBV20-1|TRBJ2-7|.|few
SASRDTASYEQY
>TRBV5-1|TRBJ2-7|TRBD1|few
ASSLEGQGKFYEQY
>TRBV12-3/TRBV12-4|TRBJ2-7|.|few
ASSWGPGFGSYEQY
>TRBV4-1|TRBJ1-1|TRBD1|few
ASTTGGEAF
>TRBV12-3/TRBV12-4|TRBJ1-1|.|.
ASSYTLLTSGNTEAF
>TRBV7-9|TRBJ1-3|.|few
ASSVGNTIY
>TRBV20-1|TRBJ1-2|.|many
SVTTTDYGYT
>TRBV20-1|TRBJ2-7|.|.
SAGDSTYEQY
>TRBV5-1|TRBJ2-1|.|.
ASSSGGVALRTGEQF
>TRBV7-8|TRBJ2-7|.|.
ASSLRDIVGEQY
>TRBV25-1|TRBJ1-4|TRBD1|few
ASMGQGRRKLF
>TRBV9|TRBJ2-1|TRBD2|.
ASSVSSGYNEQF
>TRBV7-9|TRBJ2-5|TRBD1|many
ASSLLWTGVVQETQY
>TRBV18|TRBJ1-1|TRBD1|few
ASSTIGSGGTEAF
>TRBV3-1|TRBJ2-2|TRBD2|many
ASSQDRLGRAGELF
>TRBV4-1|TRBJ2-7|TRBD1|.
ASSQTDRAYEQY
>TRBV4-3|TRBJ1-1|.|.
ASSPHRGGDTEAF
>TRBV28|TRBJ1-5|.|many
ASSLVQFYQPQH
>TRBV2|TRBJ2-5|.|.
ASSGDQETQY
>TRBV3-1|TRBJ2-3|TRBD2|.
ASSGLAEETSTDTQY
>TRBV28|TRBJ2-5|.|.
ASSLPRGGPATQY
>TRBV6-1|TRBJ2-5|.|many
ASSEVFSQETQY
>TRBV6-5|TRBJ2-3|TRBD2|few
ASTGLNTDTQY
>TRBV10-3|TRBJ1-6|.|many
AIRQGYNSPLH
>TRBV20-1|TRBJ2-3|.|.
SAPLGEIVDTQY
>TRBV4-3|TRBJ2-7|TRBD2|.
ASSPTWTSGMSYEQY
>TRBV6-2/TRBV6-3|TRBJ2-7|.|many
ASSRTTEQY
>TRBV15|TRBJ2-1|.|many
ATSKGGISYNEQF
>TRBV30|TRBJ2-7|.|.
AWSGNRDKSYEQY
>TRBV28|TRBJ1-5|.|.
ASGATPHQPQH
>TRBV28|TRBJ2-4|TRBD2|few
ASRPAPSGKRAKNIQY
>TRBV14|TRBJ2-5|.|few
ASSQETRVLGQETQY
>TRBV5-1|TRBJ2-7|TRBD1|many
ASSLATGGYEQY
>TRBV6-2/TRBV6-3|TRBJ2-7|TRBD1|.
ASSYRGQGASYEQY
>TRBV20-1|TRBJ1-5|TRBD1|.
SAAGQGAGPQH
>TRBV9|TRBJ2-1|.|many
ASSGTGGIEQF
>TRBV6-2/TRBV6-3|TRBJ1-2|.|.
ASSYTGKSYGYT
>TRBV13|TRBJ2-7|.|many
ASSLSDRIYEQY
>TRBV7-8|TRBJ1-1|.|many
ASSAYRVGYSAF
>TRBV5-1|TRBJ2-6|.|.
ASSSKISGANVLT
>TRBV6-2/TRBV6-3|TRBJ2-7|.|few
ASSDVGGSSYEQY
>TRBV19|TRBJ2-2|.|.
ASSIQGFPNTGELF
>TRBV4-3|TRBJ2-2|TRBD1|few
ASSEDTGGIGTGELF
>TRBV10-2|TRBJ2-2|.|few
ASRSSLNTGELF
>TRBV28|TRBJ2-5|TRBD1|.
ASSRQGIGLRETQY
>TRBV12-3/TRBV12-4|TRBJ1-3|TRBD1|.
ASSFPKTGAGNTIY